This is a list of T cell receptor beta chains from one sample in a study of T cell repertoires in cytomegalovirus infection. Each CDR3 protein is one row after TCRdb ran MiXCR on the reads. The top ten hold more than 20% of the sample, which has around 170,000 distinct CDR3 sequences, roughly an eighth seen once. The specimen was PBMCs. Receptor source: a human donor in good health (CMV status not recorded). Some clones in this sample may be carry-over from other donors' samples. The CDR3 runs from the conserved cysteine through the conserved F or W. D genes are given only for firm matches. Rows may omit the clone size; those that give it use once, few, many or a size class.

v_call: TRBV7-2
j_call: TRBJ2-1
d_call: TRBD2
clone_size: few
cdr3_nt: TGTGCCAGCAGCTCCGGACTAGTGGGAGCGAATGAGCAGTTCTTC
cdr3_aa: CASSSGLVGANEQFF

v_call: TRBV4-1
j_call: TRBJ2-7
d_call: .
clone_size: many
cdr3_nt: TGCGCCAGCAGCCAAGGGGAGAAAACCTACGAGCAGTACTTC
cdr3_aa: CASSQGEKTYEQYF

v_call: TRBV28
j_call: TRBJ2-7
d_call: .
clone_size: many
cdr3_nt: TGTGCCAGCAGTTTTAGCCCAAGGACCTACTCCTACGAGCAGTACTTC
cdr3_aa: CASSFSPRTYSYEQYF

v_call: TRBV7-9
j_call: TRBJ1-1
d_call: .
clone_size: .
cdr3_nt: TGTGCCAGCAGCTTAGACATGAATGAAGCTTTCTTT
cdr3_aa: CASSLDMNEAFF

v_call: TRBV5-1
j_call: TRBJ2-7
d_call: TRBD1
clone_size: many
cdr3_nt: TGCGCCAGCAGCTCTAGGATTGGGACAGGGGTTCTACAAGTCTACGAGCAGTACTTC
cdr3_aa: CASSSRIGTGVLQVYEQYF

v_call: TRBV14
j_call: TRBJ2-5
d_call: TRBD1
clone_size: .
cdr3_nt: TGTGCCAGCAGACAGGGGCAAGAGACCCAGTACTTC
cdr3_aa: CASRQGQETQYF

v_call: TRBV7-6
j_call: TRBJ1-2
d_call: .
clone_size: few
cdr3_nt: TGTGCTAGCGGATGGGGGGCGCGAGGCTACACCTTC
cdr3_aa: CASGWGARGYTF

v_call: TRBV7-9
j_call: TRBJ2-1
d_call: TRBD2
clone_size: .
cdr3_nt: TGTGCCAGCAGCTTACTTTCACTAGGACTAGCGATCAATGAGCAGTTCTTC
cdr3_aa: CASSLLSLGLAINEQFF

v_call: TRBV11-3
j_call: TRBJ1-1
d_call: .
clone_size: many
cdr3_nt: TGTGCCAGCAGCTGGGCGGTGTCGAGCACTGAAGCTTTCTTT
cdr3_aa: CASSWAVSSTEAFF

v_call: TRBV5-6
j_call: TRBJ2-2
d_call: TRBD2
clone_size: .
cdr3_nt: TGTGCCAGCAGCTTGGTCCCGACTAGCTCCTACACCGGGGAGCTGTTTTTT
cdr3_aa: CASSLVPTSSYTGELFF

v_call: TRBV18
j_call: TRBJ1-5
d_call: TRBD1
clone_size: few
cdr3_nt: TGTGCCAGCTCTCGAGACTCCGGGACAGGGGCCCAGCCCCAGCATTTT
cdr3_aa: CASSRDSGTGAQPQHF

v_call: TRBV28
j_call: TRBJ1-2
d_call: .
clone_size: few
cdr3_nt: TGTGCCAGCAGTTTACCCGGGGTAGCTAACTATGGCTACACCTTC
cdr3_aa: CASSLPGVANYGYTF

v_call: TRBV29-1
j_call: TRBJ1-1
d_call: .
clone_size: .
cdr3_nt: TGCAGCGGGGTCAGCCGGAACACTGAAGCTTTCTTT
cdr3_aa: CSGVSRNTEAFF

v_call: TRBV6-5
j_call: TRBJ2-5
d_call: TRBD1
clone_size: .
cdr3_nt: TGTGCCAGCAGTTACGTGCGGGACAGGGCAGAGACCCAGTACTTC
cdr3_aa: CASSYVRDRAETQYF

v_call: TRBV6-2/TRBV6-3
j_call: TRBJ2-1
d_call: .
clone_size: few
cdr3_nt: TGTGCCAGCAGTAAACTCCCCTCCTACAATGAGCAGTTCTTC
cdr3_aa: CASSKLPSYNEQFF

v_call: TRBV12-3/TRBV12-4
j_call: TRBJ1-1
d_call: .
clone_size: many
cdr3_nt: TGTGCCAGCAGTTTGGAGACAGCCAAAACTGAAGCTTTCTTT
cdr3_aa: CASSLETAKTEAFF

v_call: TRBV7-6
j_call: TRBJ1-1
d_call: .
clone_size: many
cdr3_nt: TGTGCCAGCAGCTTAGGGGCGAGTAACACTGAAGCTTTCTTT
cdr3_aa: CASSLGASNTEAFF

v_call: TRBV2
j_call: TRBJ2-5
d_call: .
clone_size: .
cdr3_nt: TGTGCCAGCACCAGGACAGTCGAGGGGACCCAGTACTTC
cdr3_aa: CASTRTVEGTQYF

v_call: TRBV7-9
j_call: TRBJ1-4
d_call: .
clone_size: few
cdr3_nt: TGTGCCAGCAGCTATAATGAAAAACTGTTTTTT
cdr3_aa: CASSYNEKLFF

v_call: TRBV23-1
j_call: TRBJ1-5
d_call: .
clone_size: .
cdr3_nt: TGCGCCAGCAGTCAATCGGTACAGATCAATCAGCCCCAGCATTTT
cdr3_aa: CASSQSVQINQPQHF

v_call: TRBV7-8
j_call: TRBJ1-3
d_call: .
clone_size: many
cdr3_nt: TGTGCCAGCAGCTTAGTTTTAGGGCAGAGAACTTCTGGAAACACCATATATTTT
cdr3_aa: CASSLVLGQRTSGNTIYF

v_call: TRBV2
j_call: TRBJ2-7
d_call: .
clone_size: .
cdr3_nt: TGTGCCAGCAGCGGACTCTTATACGAGCAGTACTTC
cdr3_aa: CASSGLLYEQYF

v_call: TRBV6-1
j_call: TRBJ1-1
d_call: TRBD1
clone_size: many
cdr3_nt: TGTGCCGGGGACAGGGGTTTCGGCACTGAAGCTTTCTTT
cdr3_aa: CAGDRGFGTEAFF

v_call: TRBV29-1
j_call: TRBJ2-7
d_call: TRBD2
clone_size: .
cdr3_nt: TGCAGCGTTTCTCTCCGACTAGCGGGGTACGAGCAGTACTTC
cdr3_aa: CSVSLRLAGYEQYF

v_call: TRBV7-9
j_call: TRBJ1-1
d_call: TRBD1
clone_size: many
cdr3_nt: TGTGCCAGCAGCCGGACGGGACAGGGGCTTACTGAAGCTTTCTTT
cdr3_aa: CASSRTGQGLTEAFF

v_call: TRBV7-9
j_call: TRBJ1-1
d_call: .
clone_size: few
cdr3_nt: TGTGCCAGCAGCTCCTTTGAGAACACTGAAGCTTTCTTT
cdr3_aa: CASSSFENTEAFF

v_call: TRBV11-3
j_call: TRBJ2-2
d_call: TRBD1
clone_size: .
cdr3_nt: TGTGCCAGCAGCCCGGGGAAGGGGGCCGTAAGCACCGGGGAGCTGTTTTTT
cdr3_aa: CASSPGKGAVSTGELFF

v_call: TRBV27
j_call: TRBJ2-7
d_call: .
clone_size: .
cdr3_nt: TGTGCCAGCAGTTTTCTTCCGCCGACAGACCGAAGCTCCTACGAGCAGTACTTC
cdr3_aa: CASSFLPPTDRSSYEQYF

v_call: TRBV29-1
j_call: TRBJ1-2
d_call: .
clone_size: few
cdr3_nt: TGCAGTGATGTCCCCGGCTACACCTTC
cdr3_aa: CSDVPGYTF

v_call: TRBV6-1
j_call: TRBJ2-5
d_call: .
clone_size: .
cdr3_nt: TGTGCCAGCAGAGGTAGACAGTGGTTAGAGACCCAGTACTTC
cdr3_aa: CASRGRQWLETQYF

v_call: TRBV4-1
j_call: TRBJ2-7
d_call: .
clone_size: many
cdr3_nt: TGCGCCAGCAGCAAACCTGCGGGACAGTCTTACGAGCAGTACTTC
cdr3_aa: CASSKPAGQSYEQYF

v_call: TRBV3-1
j_call: TRBJ2-2
d_call: .
clone_size: .
cdr3_nt: TGTGCCAGCAGCCAAGCGACCGGGGAGCTGTTTTTT
cdr3_aa: CASSQATGELFF

v_call: TRBV28
j_call: TRBJ2-5
d_call: TRBD2
clone_size: many
cdr3_nt: TGTGCCAGCAGTTTATCGGGCAGGTCCACTAATAGCGGGAGGGCTACCCAGTACTTC
cdr3_aa: CASSLSGRSTNSGRATQYF